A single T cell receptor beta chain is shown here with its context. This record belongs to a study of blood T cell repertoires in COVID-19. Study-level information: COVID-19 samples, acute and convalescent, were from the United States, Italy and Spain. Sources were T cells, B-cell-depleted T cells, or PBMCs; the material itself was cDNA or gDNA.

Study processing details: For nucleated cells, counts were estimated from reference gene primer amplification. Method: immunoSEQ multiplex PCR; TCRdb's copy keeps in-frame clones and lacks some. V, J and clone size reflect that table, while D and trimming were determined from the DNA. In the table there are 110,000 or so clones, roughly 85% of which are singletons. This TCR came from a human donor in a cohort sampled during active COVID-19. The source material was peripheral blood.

The CDR3 protein is CASSLVASSYEQYF. The CDR3 DNA follows: TGTGCCAGCAGCTTGGTGGCTAGCTCCTACGAGCAGTACTTC. The gene calls are TRBV5-4 and TRBJ2-7; no clear D gene. Germline assignment: CDR1 SGHNT and CDR2 YYREEE (reference sequence). The length of the CDR3 is 14 residues. V shed 0 bases and J shed 0 bases, with 7 bases lying between them.